This T cell receptor beta chain derives from a study of CD8 T cells in ankylosing spondylitis. TCRdb passed the 5' RACE reads through MiXCR, listing each CDR3 protein once. The sample includes approximately 200,000 distinct CDR3 sequences, 10% to 15% of them seen just once. Trimming removed 1 base at V and 7 bases at J, with 10 bases between. This CDR3 has 12 residues. Germline V gene data show CDR1 as GTSNPN and CDR2 as SVGIG (reference sequence). This clonotype was found a few times. This chain connects TRBV30 to TRBJ1-1; no clear D. This clonotype originated in a male donor with ankylosing spondylitis or in good health (not recorded which). The sample taken for sequencing was blood, either unsorted or a sorted T cell fraction (not recorded which). This CDR3 reads CAWSAIGGEAFF. CDR3 sequence (DNA): TGTGCCTGGAGTGCCATCGGTGGTGAAGCTTTCTTT.